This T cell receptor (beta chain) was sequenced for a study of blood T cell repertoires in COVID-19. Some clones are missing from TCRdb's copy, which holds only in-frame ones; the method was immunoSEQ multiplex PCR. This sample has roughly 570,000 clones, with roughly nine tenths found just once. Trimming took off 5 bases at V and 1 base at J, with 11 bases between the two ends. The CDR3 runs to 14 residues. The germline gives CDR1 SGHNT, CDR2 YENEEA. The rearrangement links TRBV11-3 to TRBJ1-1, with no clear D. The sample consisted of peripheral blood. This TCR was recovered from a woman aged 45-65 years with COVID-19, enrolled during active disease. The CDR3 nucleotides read TGTGCCAGCAGCCTGAGGGAGCCGAACACTGAAGCTTTCTTT. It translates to CASSLREPNTEAFF.